The sequence of this T cell receptor beta chain was determined in a study of blood T cell repertoires in COVID-19. Overall study: Researchers got acute and convalescent COVID-19 samples from the United States, Italy and Spain. Sources were T cells, B-cell-depleted T cells, or PBMCs; the material itself was cDNA or gDNA.

Losses at the gene ends were 2 bases for V and 0 bases for J; bases not matched to a gene: 13. The CDR3 extends over 17 amino acids. Germline assignment: CDR1 GTSNPN and CDR2 SVGIG (reference sequence). This clone was seen only once. Original analysis: Amplification from reference gene primers served as the basis for estimated nucleated cell counts. Clones were read by immunoSEQ multiplex PCR, and TCRdb kept only the in-frame ones, dropping some. V and J calls and clone size follow that table, whereas D and trimming were derived from the DNA. The sample consists of fewer than 250,000 clones, more than 85% of them appearing once.

The chain links TRBV30 to TRBJ2-7, with 7 bases that match TRBD1. Sequencing was performed on peripheral blood. The receptor was isolated from a man under 40 with acute or convalescent COVID-19. As DNA, the CDR3 is TGTGCCTGGAGTCCCTTGACAGGGACCTGGGGCTCCTACGAGCAGTACTTC. It codes for CAWSPLTGTWGSYEQYF.